This T cell receptor (beta chain) originates from a study of cytomegalovirus exposure and HLA in healthy donors. Of note for this clone: No antigen is known for it.

The CDR3 has 18 amino acids. Germline CDR1 and CDR2: SGHNT and YENEEA. V was clipped by 2 bases and J by 2 bases; unmatched bases: 9. The data were produced by immunoSEQ multiplex PCR, yet TCRdb's version contains in-frame clones alone and is incomplete. The sample has fewer than 200,000 clones, about four fifths seen once. General study points: Both high specificity and high sensitivity reportedly marked the classifier's diagnosis of cytomegalovirus status. A subsequent analysis found that TCR clusters from the first cohort also tended to co-occur in the roughly 120 validation repertoires, with approximately 95% of cluster scores above 0. There were a few CMV-associated chains whose specificity for CMV antigens was confirmed in vitro.

The clonotype originates from a young woman in good health and CMV-seropositive. Sequenced material: PBMCs. This chain connects TRBV11-3 to TRBJ2-5, with 12 bases identical to TRBD2. This CDR3 reads CASSLSLGLAGSQETQYF. The CDR3 region has the DNA TGTGCCAGCAGCTTATCGTTGGGACTAGCGGGTTCTCAAGAGACCCAGTACTTC.